This section outlines one TCR beta chain sequence together with its context. Its binding antigen is unknown. No base quality values were provided; no much bigger clone lies one nucleotide off. TCRbeta CDR3 regions were amplified from genomic DNA using the immunoSEQ Assay, a bias-controlled multiplex PCR. Per the source publication's procedure: Within the assay, amplification of reference gene primers was used to estimate how many nucleated cells each sample contained. Sequence reads were collapsed and filtered to measure the absolute abundance of every unique TCRbeta CDR3 rearrangement. For each sample, productive Simpson clonality was calculated by taking the square root of Simpson's diversity index across productive rearrangements. The table was pulled from immuneACCESS by TCRdb, which kept in-frame rearrangements only. Such tables lose some clones; where checked, under half of the loss comes from unresolved V genes, and the rest has no known cause. V, J and clone size are taken as reported in that table, and D and trimming were inferred from the DNA itself. The sample table contains some 45,000 clones; only one count was recorded for around 90% of them. The ten largest account for just under 6.5% of the sample.

The collaborating institutions used their own protocols to collect whole blood in K2EDTA tubes. For TCRbeta analysis, collaborators shipped samples in one of three forms: frozen whole blood, isolated PBMCs, or DNA extracted from either of those sample types. CDR1 SGHTA and CDR2 FQGNSA are derived from the germline V gene. The germline V end is reduced by 4 bases and the J end by 6 bases; junction bases left unmatched: 7. The CDR3 numbers 15 residues from cysteine through phenylalanine. Only the CDR3 DNA stays, 45 bases, in frame from base 1. The data were taken from a study of blood T cell repertoires in COVID-19 (dated by TCRdb to 2018 to 2021). With regard to the full study: Collaborator samples came from the United States, Italy and Spain and covered acute and convalescent phases of COVID-19. The dataset comprised deeply sampled blood TCRbeta repertoires from subjects exposed to, actively infected with, or recovered from COVID-19. Where HLA class I and class II types were available, the types were taken from metadata supplied by the sample provider, not from assay-based typing. A freely available public database, intended as a resource for researchers studying the immune response to SARS-CoV-2, is where the repertoires were released. The material from the prospective study consisted of cDNA or gDNA derived from T cells, B-cell-depleted T cells, or PBMCs. Samples were obtained from the ongoing ImmuneRACE study (first 160 participants) and from roughly 1,300 subjects provided by 6 global collaborators. Sample metadata almost always included a de-identified subject ID, COVID-19 status, age in years and sex.

Results the study describes overall, beyond this receptor: How much clinical and demographic metadata was included differed by source and by participant, and the metadata was provided uncurated.

Sequencing was done on a sample of peripheral blood. The sequence came from a man between 65 and 85 years old with active COVID-19. Here the chain combines TRBV7-2 and TRBJ2-1, with 9 bases matching TRBD2. The nucleotide sequence reads TGTGCCAGCAGCTCGTGGACTAGCGAGAGCAATGAGCAGTTCTTC. It encodes CASSSWTSESNEQFF.